The next 30 T cell receptor beta chains were all read from a single sample in a study of glioma-infiltrating T cells after dendritic cell vaccination. Generated by immunoSEQ multiplex PCR, the TCRdb table keeps only in-frame clones and is missing some. The data hold fewer than 85,000 clones, with 81% observed a single time. The material was blood, obtained before dendritic cell vaccination. These TCRs come from a human donor with glioblastoma.

The rearrangement links TRBV2 to TRBJ1-2; no firm D call. V lost 0 bases and J 7 bases, leaving 6 bases between the germline ends. Germline V gene lookup returns CDR1 SNHLY and CDR2 FYNNEI. CDR3 length equals 12 residues. The CDR3 region has the DNA TGTGCCAGCAGTGAAGCGCGTGGTGGCTACACCTTC. It encodes CASSEARGGYTF.

The chain has TRBV19 and TRBJ1-6; D is possibly TRBD1 (6 bases). V lost 6 bases and J 6 bases, leaving 12 bases between the germline ends. The CDR3 consists of 14 residues. Germline CDR1 and CDR2: LNHDA and SQIVND (reference sequence). For the CDR3, the DNA is TGTGCCAGTAGCGCGACAGGTTTTAATTCACCCCTCCACTTT. Its protein product is CASSATGFNSPLHF.

The chain links TRBV13 to TRBJ1-3; D gene ambiguous. Germline V gene lookup returns CDR1 PRHDT and CDR2 FYEKMQ (reference sequence). CDR3 length: 15 residues. The ends were cut back, 0 bases at V and 0 bases at J, with 6 bases in the middle. The CDR3 DNA sequence: TGTGCCAGCAGCTTAGGACGGTACTCTGGAAACACCATATATTTT. Translating it yields CASSLGRYSGNTIYF.

The rearrangement uses TRBV19 and TRBJ2-7; 7 bases map to TRBD2. Germline V gives CDR1 LNHDA, CDR2 SQIVND (reference sequence). CDR3 length: 12 residues. With 10 bases clipped from V and 0 bases from J, the junction kept 3 bases outside the gene matches. CDR3 residues: CATRGDSYEQYF. CDR3 bases: TGTGCCACCCGGGGGGACTCCTACGAGCAGTACTTC.

The CDR3 here is CASSQDRENQPQHF. The CDR3 DNA sequence: TGTGCCAGCAGTCAGGACAGGGAGAATCAGCCCCAGCATTTT. The V gene is TRBV28, the J gene TRBJ1-5; 8 bases map to TRBD1. Germline V gives CDR1 MDHEN, CDR2 SYDVKM. The CDR3 runs 14 residues. The J segment lost 4 bases and the V segment lost 5 bases, leaving 4 bases of the junction unmatched.

The J gene is TRBJ2-5, the V gene TRBV6-1, with D perhaps matching TRBD2 (6 bases). This CDR3 region has 13 residues. Per the germline V gene, CDR1 is MNHNS and CDR2 is SASEGT. V was pared by 5 bases and J by 3 bases, with 10 bases between. The CDR3: CASSWTGEETQYF. The CDR3 nucleotides are TGTGCCAGCAGTTGGACGGGGGAAGAGACCCAGTACTTC.

This chain joins TRBV6-1 and TRBJ2-7, with D unresolved. Trimming left V 2 bases short and J 0 bases short, with 11 bases between. From germline, CDR1 is MNHNS and CDR2 SASEGT. The CDR3 totals 15 residues. The CDR3 DNA sequence: TGTGCCAGCAGTGAATTCGACTCATTCTCCTACGAGCAGTACTTC. The encoded protein is CASSEFDSFSYEQYF.

The genes are TRBV7-9 and TRBJ2-3; 7 bases align to TRBD1. Losses at the gene ends were 3 bases for V and 1 base for J; bases not matched to a gene: 4. The germline V gene has CDR1 SEHNR and CDR2 FQNEAQ (reference sequence). The CDR3 totals 15 residues. CDR3 DNA: TGTGCCAGCAGCTTCACAGGGGACGGCACAGATACGCAGTATTTT. It is translated as CASSFTGDGTDTQYF. Full variable domain (rest looked up from reference TRBV7-9 and TRBJ2-3): DTGVSQNPRHKITKRGQNVTFRCDPISEHNRLYWYRQTLGQGPEFLTYFQNEAQLEKSRLLSDRFSAERPKGSFSTLEIQRTEQGDSAMYLCASSFTGDGTDTQYFGPGTRLTVL.

The V gene is TRBV9, the J gene TRBJ2-5; 7 bases match TRBD2. The junction had 6 bases not matched to a gene; V was cut back by 4 bases and J by 3 bases. The CDR3 consists of 14 residues. Germline V gene lookup returns CDR1 SGDLS and CDR2 YYNGEE. CDR3: CASSYGGGKETQYF. DNA for the CDR3: TGTGCCAGCAGCTATGGGGGAGGGAAAGAGACCCAGTACTTC.

This clone occurred a few times. The V and J genes are TRBV2 and TRBJ2-3; D unresolved. Germline V CDR1 and CDR2: SNHLY, FYNNEI. Trimming took off 3 bases at V and 0 bases at J, with 16 bases between the two ends. The CDR3 spans 17 residues. The CDR3 is CASSEVLQASSTDTQYF. CDR3 DNA sequence: TGTGCCAGCAGTGAGGTTCTCCAGGCCTCTAGCACAGATACGCAGTATTTT.

The chain has TRBV29-1 and TRBJ2-2; 7 bases align to TRBD1. The ends lost 6 bases at V and 4 bases at J; junction bases unmatched: 5. The germline gives CDR1 SQVTM, CDR2 ANQGSEA. This CDR3 region has 13 residues. For the CDR3, the DNA is TGCAGCGTAAGACCAGGGGGCACCGGGGAGCTGTTTTTT. Translated: CSVRPGGTGELFF.

V and J are TRBV5-1 and TRBJ2-7; 7 nucleotides agree with TRBD1. This CDR3 is built from 15 residues. With V trimmed by 5 bases and J by 2 bases, 10 bases remained unmatched. The germline CDR1 and CDR2 sequences are SGHRS and YFSETQ. For the CDR3, the DNA is TGCGCCAGCAGATTGCTGGGGCAGGGGGCCTACGAGCAGTACTTC. Translated: CASRLLGQGAYEQYF.

The genes are TRBV5-6 and TRBJ2-7, with 8 bases identical to TRBD2. V trimming: 2 bases; J trimming: 4 bases; junction bases outside the gene matches: 5. CDR3 length equals 14 residues. CDR1 and CDR2 from the germline V gene are SGHDT and YYEEEE. The CDR3 loop reads CASSFERGLYEQYF. As DNA, the CDR3 is TGTGCCAGCAGCTTTGAGCGGGGGCTTTACGAGCAGTACTTC. The full variable domain, completed using reference TRBV5-6 and TRBJ2-7, is DAGVTQSPTHLIKTRGQQVTLRCSPKSGHDTVSWYQQALGQGPQFIFQYYEEEERQRGNFPDRFSGHQFPNYSSELNVNALLLGDSALYLCASSFERGLYEQYFGPGTRLTVT.

This clone was counted between two and nine times. In nucleotides, the CDR3 is TGTGCCAGCAGTTTGGACAGAGCCACAGATACGCAGTATTTT. Translating it yields CASSLDRATDTQYF. V and J are TRBV11-2 and TRBJ2-3; tentatively, D is TRBD1 (6 bases). Germline-derived CDR1 and CDR2 are SGHAT and FQNNGV. Trimming left V 6 bases short and J 2 bases short, with 12 bases between. The CDR3 extends over 14 amino acids.

For the CDR3, the DNA is TGTGCCATCACATCCAGGGAAGAAGATGGCTACACCTTC. Protein sequence: CAITSREEDGYTF. The V and J genes are TRBV10-3 and TRBJ1-2; weak D call: TRBD1 (5 bases). This CDR3 has 13 amino acids. Trimming cost V 7 bases and J 6 bases, with 15 bases left between them. Germline values: CDR1 ENHRY, CDR2 SYGVKD.

The V call is TRBV10-2, the J call TRBJ2-7; D unclear. The V end lost 0 bases, the J end lost 2 bases, and 8 bases lay between the germline ends. Germline CDR1 is WSHSY and CDR2 is SAAADI. This CDR3 region has 14 residues. The CDR3 DNA reads TGCGCCAGCAGTGAGTCGAGAGGTCCCTACGAGCAGTACTTC. It codes for CASSESRGPYEQYF.

The chain links TRBV11-1 to TRBJ2-1; 7 nucleotides align to TRBD1. V shed 5 bases and J 5 bases; nucleotides not matched to a gene: 15. The CDR3 totals 17 residues. The germline gives CDR1 SGHAT, CDR2 FQDESV (reference sequence). CDR3 sequence: CASSPLRDRVVDNEQFF. CDR3 in DNA: TGTGCCAGCAGCCCCCTAAGAGACAGGGTGGTCGACAATGAGCAGTTCTTC.

This rearrangement joins TRBV2 to TRBJ1-3; D possibly corresponds to TRBD1 (6 bases). Germline values: CDR1 SNHLY, CDR2 FYNNEI. V was pared by 5 bases and J by 1 base, with 15 bases between. The CDR3 has 16 amino acids. The CDR3 bases are TGTGCCAGCAGTCTAGCAGGGGCAAAGTCTGGAAACACCATATATTTT. Its protein is CASSLAGAKSGNTIYF. The full variable domain, completed using reference TRBV2 and TRBJ1-3, is EPEVTQTPSHQVTQMGQEVILRCVPISNHLYFYWYRQILGQKVEFLVSFYNNEISEKSEIFDDQFSVERPDGSNFTLKIRSTKLEDSAMYFCASSLAGAKSGNTIYFGEGSWLTVV.

The chain carries TRBV7-8 and TRBJ2-3; 12 nucleotides agree with TRBD2. The CDR3 sequence is 13 residues long. Germline values: CDR1 SGHVS, CDR2 FQNEAQ. The junction had 2 bases not matched to a gene; V was cut back by 8 bases and J by 5 bases. CDR3 nucleotide sequence: TGTGCCAGCTCTAGCGGGGGGGAAGATACGCAGTATTTT. Translation: CASSSGGEDTQYF.

This clone showed up just a few times. The V and J genes are TRBV11-2 and TRBJ1-1; a possible D gene is TRBD1 (5 bases). Trimming removed 2 bases from V and 6 bases from J, with 13 bases in between. Germline CDR1 SGHAT, CDR2 FQNNGV. The CDR3 contains 14 residues. CDR3 loop: CASSLKRRDAEAFF. CDR3 coding DNA: TGTGCCAGCAGCTTAAAAAGGCGGGACGCTGAAGCTTTCTTT. The complete variable domain, with remaining parts taken from reference TRBV11-2 and TRBJ1-1, reads EAGVAQSPRYKIIEKRQSVAFWCNPISGHATLYWYQQILGQGPKLLIQFQNNGVVDDSQLPKDRFSAERLKGVDSTLKIQPAKLEDSAVYLCASSLKRRDAEAFFGQGTRLTVV.

V usage is TRBV10-3 and J usage is TRBJ2-7; TRBD1 aligns across 7 bases. The CDR3 sequence is 13 residues long. Unmatched junction bases numbered 7, after V lost 9 bases and J lost 2 bases. Germline V gene sequence: CDR1 ENHRY, CDR2 SYGVKD. The chain's CDR3 is CAITRGQPYEQYF. In DNA, the CDR3 is TGTGCCATAACCCGGGGACAGCCCTACGAGCAGTACTTC.

The V call is TRBV19, the J call TRBJ1-4; D might be TRBD1 (5 bases). V was shortened by 6 bases and J by 4 bases, with 9 bases between the two germline ends. The CDR3 has 13 amino acids. CDR1 is LNHDA and CDR2 is SQIVND in the germline V gene (reference sequence). CDR3 sequence (DNA): TGTGCCAGTAGAGGGAGGGGTAATGAAAAACTGTTTTTT. Amino acid sequence: CASRGRGNEKLFF.

This chain joins TRBV11-2 and TRBJ2-5; 9 bases match TRBD1. V lost 5 bases, J lost 4 bases, and 5 bases stayed unmatched. The CDR3 has 14 residues. Germline CDR1 SGHAT, CDR2 FQNNGV. CDR3 residues: CASSNYRGPETQYF. The CDR3 nucleotides read TGTGCCAGCAGCAATTACAGGGGGCCAGAGACCCAGTACTTC.

This clone appeared a single time. This chain uses TRBV7-6 with TRBJ2-7, with TRBD1 matching over 7 bases. Trimming removed 5 bases from V and 0 bases from J; junction bases left unmatched: 10. Germline V lookup: CDR1 SGHVS, CDR2 FNYEAQ. The CDR3 spans 16 residues. The CDR3 here is CASSDRQGLSSYEQYF. The CDR3 bases are TGTGCCAGCAGCGACCGACAGGGTCTTTCCTCCTACGAGCAGTACTTC.

The chain employs TRBV7-8 and TRBJ1-1; TRBD1 matches 7 bases. The CDR3 is 18 residues long. Trimming took 2 bases from V and 2 from J; bases not matched to a gene: 14. The V gene's germline CDR1 is SGHVS and CDR2 FQNEAQ. The DNA for the CDR3 is TGTGCCAGCAGCTTAAGGGTCTTTGGGACAGCGCCCAACACTGAAGCTTTCTTT. Encoded protein: CASSLRVFGTAPNTEAFF.

V and J are TRBV5-1 and TRBJ2-5; TRBD1 is a possible D gene (5 bases). The V gene's germline CDR1 is SGHRS and CDR2 YFSETQ. V was shortened by 0 bases and J by 3 bases, with 12 bases between the two germline ends. The CDR3 is 15 amino acids. CDR3 sequence: CASSLAATEKETQYF. In DNA form, the CDR3 reads TGCGCCAGCAGCTTGGCCGCGACAGAAAAAGAGACCCAGTACTTC.

The rearrangement uses TRBV10-3 and TRBJ2-2, with D perhaps matching TRBD1 (6 bases). CDR3 length: 15 amino acids. V was clipped by 6 bases and J by 1 base, with 12 bases between them. From germline, CDR1 is ENHRY and CDR2 SYGVKD. CDR3: CAISGSTGNTGELFF. In DNA form, the CDR3 reads TGTGCCATCAGCGGGTCGACAGGGAACACCGGGGAGCTGTTTTTT.

This chain uses TRBV27 with TRBJ2-7; weak D call: TRBD1 (6 bases). Germline V CDR1 and CDR2: MNHEY, SMNVEV (reference sequence). This CDR3 is 14 amino acids long. The V end lost 6 bases, the J end lost 0 bases, and 12 bases lay between the germline ends. CDR3 residues: CASSDRFSSYEQYF. Written as DNA, the CDR3 is TGTGCCAGCAGCGACAGGTTCAGCTCCTACGAGCAGTACTTC.

The V call is TRBV21-1, the J call TRBJ2-7; the table's D call TRBD1 went unverified against the DNA. TRBV21-1 is a listed pseudogene. The CDR3 is 15 amino acids. The CDR3 DNA reads as TGTGCCAGCAGCAAAGGTCAGGGCAGAACCTACGAGCAGTACTTC. It translates to CASSKGQGRTYEQYF.

The V gene is TRBV4-2, the J gene TRBJ1-2, with D unclear. The germline CDR1 and CDR2 sequences are LGHNA and YNFKEQ. The CDR3 has 13 amino acids. Trimming took off 0 bases at V and 6 bases at J, with 8 bases between the two ends. CDR3 coding DNA: TGTGCCAGCAGCCAAGATGAGGGTGATGGCTACACCTTC. Translation gives CASSQDEGDGYTF.